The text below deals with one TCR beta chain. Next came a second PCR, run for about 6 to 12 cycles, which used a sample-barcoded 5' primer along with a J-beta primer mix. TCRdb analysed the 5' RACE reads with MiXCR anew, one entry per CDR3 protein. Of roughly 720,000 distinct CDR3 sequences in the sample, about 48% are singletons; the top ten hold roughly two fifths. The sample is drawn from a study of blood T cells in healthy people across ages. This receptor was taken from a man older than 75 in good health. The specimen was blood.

CDR3 in DNA: TGCAGCTCCGGGACAGGGCTTGACTATGGCTACACCTTC. This codes for CSSGTGLDYGYTF. The chain links TRBV29-1 to TRBJ1-2; 9 nucleotides align to TRBD1. Germline CDR1 is SQVTM and CDR2 is ANQGSEA. This CDR3 spans 13 amino acids. V was clipped by 8 bases and J by 3 bases; unmatched bases: 7.